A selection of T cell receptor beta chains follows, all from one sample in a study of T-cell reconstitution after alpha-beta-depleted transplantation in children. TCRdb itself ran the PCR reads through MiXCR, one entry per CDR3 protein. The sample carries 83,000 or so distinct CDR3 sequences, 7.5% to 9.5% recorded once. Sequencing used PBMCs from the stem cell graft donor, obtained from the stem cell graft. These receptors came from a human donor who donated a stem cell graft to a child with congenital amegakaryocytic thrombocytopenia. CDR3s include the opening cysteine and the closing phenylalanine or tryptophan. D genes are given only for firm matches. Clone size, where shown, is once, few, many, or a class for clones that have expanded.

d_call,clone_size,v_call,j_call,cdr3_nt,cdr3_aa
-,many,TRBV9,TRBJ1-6,TGTGCCAGCAGCGCAGAAGGACAGAATTCACCCCTCCACTTT,CASSAEGQNSPLHF
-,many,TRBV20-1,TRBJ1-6,TGCAGTGCCAACGCCGGGGTTAATTCACCCCTCCACTTT,CSANAGVNSPLHF
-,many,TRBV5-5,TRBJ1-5,TGTGCCAGCAGCCCTCCCGGGGGAAATCAGCCCCAGCATTTT,CASSPPGGNQPQHF
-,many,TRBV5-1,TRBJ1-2,TGCGCCAGCAGCTTGGGACAGTCCTATGGCTACACCTTC,CASSLGQSYGYTF
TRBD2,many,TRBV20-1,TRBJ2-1,TGCAGTGCCCCCGGGACTAGCGGGGGAGCTTACAATGAGCAGTTCTTC,CSAPGTSGGAYNEQFF
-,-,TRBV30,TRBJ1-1,TGTGCCTGGAGTAGTATAGGTATGAACACTGAAGCTTTCTTT,CAWSSIGMNTEAFF
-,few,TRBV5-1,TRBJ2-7,TGCGCCAGCAGCATCGACAGTCGAACCTACGAGCAGTACTTC,CASSIDSRTYEQYF
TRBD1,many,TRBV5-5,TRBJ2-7,TGTGCCAGCAGCTTTTGGCCGGGACAGATATTCTCCTACGAGCAGTACTTC,CASSFWPGQIFSYEQYF
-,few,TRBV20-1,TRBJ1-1,TGCAGTGCTGCTAACGACAGGCGGGGGACTGAAGCTTTCTTT,CSAANDRRGTEAFF
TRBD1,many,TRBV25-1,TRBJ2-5,TGTGCCAGCAGTGTCGGGACAGGGGAGACCCAGTACTTC,CASSVGTGETQYF
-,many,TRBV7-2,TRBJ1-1,TGTGCCAGCAGCTTAACGATGAACACTGAAGCTTTCTTT,CASSLTMNTEAFF